This entry lists 32 T cell receptor beta chains sequenced from one sample in a study of shared clonotypes between healthy human individuals. Clones were read by immunoSEQ multiplex PCR, and TCRdb kept only the in-frame ones, dropping some. The table includes a few million clones, approximately 90% detected once. Sequenced material: naive CD4+ T cells from PBMCs. As to subset: CD45RA+ positively selected. These receptors were taken from a man younger than 35 in good health. Some clones in this sample may be carry-over from other donors' samples.

This clone was recorded once. This rearrangement joins TRBV5-1 to TRBJ2-2, with TRBD2 identical over 7 bases. This CDR3 contains 15 residues. The trim removed 4 bases at V and 1 base at J, leaving 4 bases unmatched. Germline assignment: CDR1 SGHRS and CDR2 YFSETQ. The CDR3 reads CASSRGLENTGELFF. CDR3 nucleotide sequence: TGCGCCAGCAGCCGAGGACTAGAGAACACCGGGGAGCTGTTTTTT.

The gene calls are TRBV5-1 and TRBJ2-3, with 8 bases lining up with TRBD2. Germline trimming cut 6 bases from V and 3 bases from J; bases unmatched to any gene: 9. Per the germline V gene, CDR1 is SGHRS and CDR2 is YFSETQ. CDR3 length: 15 amino acids. This CDR3 is CASNTISGSTDTQYF. The CDR3, as DNA: TGCGCCAGCAACACAATAAGCGGGAGTACAGATACGCAGTATTTT.

The rearrangement links TRBV29-1 to TRBJ2-7; D gene uncertain. Trimming took 5 bases from V and 1 from J, leaving 15 bases between them. This CDR3 is 14 amino acids long. The germline V gene encodes CDR1 SQVTM and CDR2 ANQGSEA. The CDR3 DNA is TGCAGCGTTCCGGGCAGAAGAAGGTCCTACGAGCAGTACTTC. The encoded protein is CSVPGRRRSYEQYF.

This clone occurred once. The chain recombines TRBV2 with TRBJ2-7; TRBD2 matches 14 bases. The CDR3 is 16 amino acids. The V gene end was trimmed by 8 bases and the J gene end by 6 bases; junction bases not matched to a gene: 12. Germline V CDR1 and CDR2: SNHLY, FYNNEI. CDR3 sequence (DNA): TGTGCCAGCGGGACTAGCGGGAGCTCCCCCCGAGGCGAGCAGTACTTC. This codes for CASGTSGSSPRGEQYF.

The CDR3 reads CSVRENSYEQYF. The CDR3 nucleotides read TGCAGCGTGCGGGAGAACTCCTACGAGCAGTACTTC. This rearrangement joins TRBV29-1 to TRBJ2-7, with TRBD2 matching over 7 bases. CDR3 length equals 12 residues. Trimming took 6 bases from V and 0 from J; bases not matched to a gene: 2. CDR1 and CDR2 from the germline V gene are SQVTM and ANQGSEA.

The chain links TRBV18 to TRBJ2-3, with 9 bases matching TRBD2. The length of the CDR3 is 16 residues. With 3 bases clipped from V and 2 bases from J, the junction kept 6 bases outside the gene matches. Per germline, CDR1 KGHSH and CDR2 LQKENI. This CDR3 reads CASSPQGLAFTDTQYF. CDR3 in DNA: TGTGCCAGCTCACCCCAGGGACTAGCCTTCACAGATACGCAGTATTTT.

This clone was detected a few times. The chain links TRBV5-6 to TRBJ2-5; 11 bases match TRBD1. The CDR3 loop spans 15 amino acids. Germline V lookup: CDR1 SGHDT, CDR2 YYEEEE. Germline trimming cut 1 base from V and 7 bases from J; bases unmatched to any gene: 6. This CDR3 reads CASSLYGTGGGTQYF. The DNA for the CDR3 is TGTGCCAGCAGCTTGTATGGGACAGGGGGGGGGACCCAGTACTTC.

V gene TRBV7-8 combines with J gene TRBJ1-4; tentatively, D is TRBD1 (5 bases). The CDR3 length is 14 residues. Germline V lookup: CDR1 SGHVS, CDR2 FQNEAQ. V lost 1 base to trimming and J lost 4 bases, with 7 bases between them. The CDR3: CASSLGGLNEKLFF. CDR3 in DNA: TGTGCCAGCAGCTTAGGGGGCCTTAATGAAAAACTGTTTTTT.

This clone appeared once. The gene calls are TRBV28 and TRBJ1-2; no clear D. The V gene lost 4 bases and the J gene lost 8 bases, with 11 bases spanning the gap. The germline CDR1 and CDR2 sequences are MDHEN and SYDVKM. The CDR3 consists of 12 residues. Here the CDR3 reads CASSSLNGGYTF. The DNA of the CDR3 is TGTGCCAGCAGTTCCCTAAATGGAGGCTACACCTTC.

The genes are TRBV11-3 and TRBJ1-1; no firm D call. The CDR3 is 13 residues long. V lost 5 bases and J 4 bases, leaving 11 bases between the germline ends. Germline V gene data show CDR1 as SGHNT and CDR2 as YENEEA. CDR3 sequence reads: CASSRERGTEAFF. Here the CDR3 DNA reads TGTGCCAGCAGCCGGGAGCGGGGCACTGAAGCTTTCTTT.

The chain has TRBV2 and TRBJ2-2; D possibly corresponds to TRBD1 (6 bases). V lost 5 bases to trimming and J lost 5 bases, with 15 bases between them. Germline values: CDR1 SNHLY, CDR2 FYNNEI. The CDR3 contains 15 residues. In nucleotides, the CDR3 is TGTGCCAGCAGTAACGGGACACCGGGGACCGGGGAGCTGTTTTTT. It encodes CASSNGTPGTGELFF.

The chain couples TRBV4-1 to TRBJ2-1, with D perhaps TRBD2 (6 bases). The V gene lost 1 base and the J gene lost 2 bases, with 21 bases spanning the gap. This CDR3 is built from 19 residues. Per germline, CDR1 MGHRA and CDR2 YSYEKL. In DNA, the CDR3 is TGCGCCAGCAGCCAAGTTCGGCTAGCGTTTCCTCTTGCCTACAATGAGCAGTTCTTC. Its protein is CASSQVRLAFPLAYNEQFF.

The V call is TRBV18, the J call TRBJ2-2; the D gene is possibly TRBD2 (5 bases). The CDR3 is 17 amino acids. Per germline, CDR1 KGHSH and CDR2 LQKENI. Trimming pared 1 base from V and 0 bases from J, leaving 12 bases between. The CDR3 coding sequence is TGTGCCAGCTCACCACAGGCTTCCGGGGCGAACACCGGGGAGCTGTTTTTT. It yields the protein CASSPQASGANTGELFF.

This clone appeared a single time. Other DNA sequences in the same sample also yield this CDR3. The rearrangement links TRBV7-8 to TRBJ1-4, with 11 bases fitting TRBD1. The V and J ends lost 4 bases and 14 bases, in that order; junction bases with no gene match: 6. The CDR3 covers 13 residues. Germline V gives CDR1 SGHVS, CDR2 FQNEAQ. The CDR3 region is CASSSGQGAKLFF. CDR3 sequence (DNA): TGTGCCAGCAGCTCCGGACAGGGGGCGAAGCTGTTTTTT. Drawing the rest from reference TRBV7-8 and TRBJ1-4, the complete variable domain is GAGVSQSPRYKVAKRGQDVALRCDPISGHVSLFWYQQALGQGPEFLTYFQNEAQLDKSGLPSDRFFAERPEGSVSTLKIQRTQQEDSAVYLCASSSGQGAKLFFGSGTQLSVL.

This rearrangement joins TRBV12-5 to TRBJ2-2; a possible D gene is TRBD1 (5 bases). This CDR3 has 15 amino acids. V was trimmed by 4 bases and J by 1 base, leaving 10 bases between them. The germline V gene has CDR1 LGHNT and CDR2 FRNRAP. The CDR3 reads CASGWDQGNTGELFF. For the CDR3, the DNA is TGTGCTAGTGGTTGGGATCAGGGGAACACCGGGGAGCTGTTTTTT.

The V gene is TRBV13, the J gene TRBJ2-7; D is undetermined. The CDR3 spans 14 residues. The ends were cut back, 5 bases at V and 0 bases at J, with 11 bases in the middle. Per germline, CDR1 PRHDT and CDR2 FYEKMQ (reference sequence). CDR3 bases: TGTGCCAGCAGCCGGACGGCGAGCTCCTACGAGCAGTACTTC. Encoded protein: CASSRTASSYEQYF.

V gene TRBV5-1 combines with J gene TRBJ1-1, with TRBD1 as a possible D gene (5 bases). V was clipped by 7 bases and J by 3 bases, with 16 bases between them. Germline V gene data show CDR1 as SGHRS and CDR2 as YFSETQ. The CDR3 runs to 14 residues. The CDR3 bases are TGCGCCAGCGGTAATCAGGGTTCGGACACTGAAGCTTTCTTT. It specifies CASGNQGSDTEAFF.

V and J are TRBV7-2 and TRBJ1-5; a possible D gene is TRBD1 (5 bases). There are 15 residues in the CDR3. The germline V gene encodes CDR1 SGHTA and CDR2 FQGNSA. V dropped 5 bases and J dropped 6 bases, with 17 bases sitting between them. In DNA form, the CDR3 reads TGTGCCAGCAGCCCTGGATCAGGGACGGGTCAGCCCCAGCATTTT. This sequence encodes CASSPGSGTGQPQHF.

DNA for the CDR3: TGTGCCATCAGTCGACTGGAAAGCACAGATACGCAGTATTTT. It codes for CAISRLESTDTQYF. The V and J genes are TRBV10-3 and TRBJ2-3; D not certain. This CDR3 comprises 14 residues. Trimming shortened V by 5 bases and J by 0 bases, and 9 bases separated the two germline ends. Germline V gene sequence: CDR1 ENHRY, CDR2 SYGVKD.

This clone is a singleton in its sample. This chain uses TRBV7-8 with TRBJ1-1; weak D call: TRBD1 (5 bases). CDR1 and CDR2 from the germline V gene are SGHVS and FQNEAQ. The CDR3 totals 13 residues. Trimming shortened V by 5 bases and J by 11 bases, and 18 bases separated the two germline ends. The DNA of the CDR3 is TGTGCCAGCAGCGCTCAATATGGGGGGTCGGCTTTCTTT. Translated, it gives CASSAQYGGSAFF.

The chain is built from TRBV18 and TRBJ1-4, with D unresolved. Trimming removed 5 bases at V and 7 bases at J, with 11 bases between. CDR3 length: 13 amino acids. The germline CDR1 and CDR2 sequences are KGHSH and LQKENI. CDR3 sequence (DNA): TGTGCCAGCTCAGCTCTGGCGGGTGAAAAACTGTTTTTT. It translates to CASSALAGEKLFF.

In DNA, the CDR3 is TGTGCCAGCAGTTACTCGCCGGCCGTGGTTAATTCACCCCTCCACTTT. Translated: CASSYSPAVVNSPLHF. The chain joins TRBV6-5 to TRBJ1-6; D gene ambiguous. V lost 0 bases, J lost 6 bases, and 12 bases lay in between. CDR1 and CDR2 (germline): MNHEY, SVGAGI. This CDR3 spans 16 amino acids.

The V and J genes are TRBV27 and TRBJ1-5, with D maybe TRBD1 (6 bases). The CDR3 covers 15 residues. The V end lost 6 bases, the J end lost 0 bases, and 12 bases lay between the germline ends. Germline V gene data show CDR1 as MNHEY and CDR2 as SMNVEV (reference sequence). CDR3 loop: CASRRGQYSNQPQHF. The CDR3 DNA follows: TGTGCCAGCAGAAGAGGACAGTATAGCAATCAGCCCCAGCATTTT.

The V gene is TRBV9, the J gene TRBJ1-1; D is undetermined. Germline CDR1 SGDLS, CDR2 YYNGEE. The CDR3 extends over 13 amino acids. With 4 bases removed from V and 10 bases from J, the gap between germline ends came to 17 bases. The CDR3 DNA reads as TGTGCCAGCAGCCCTCAAGACCTATCTTTAGCTTTCTTT. Translating it yields CASSPQDLSLAFF. The whole variable domain, filled in from reference TRBV9 and TRBJ1-1, reads DSGVTQTPKHLITATGQRVTLRCSPRSGDLSVYWYQQSLDQGLQFLIQYYNGEERAKGNILERFSAQQFPDLHSELNLSSLELGDSALYFCASSPQDLSLAFFGQGTRLTVV.

The V gene is TRBV5-5, the J gene TRBJ1-2; possibly TRBD1 for D (5 bases). Germline CDR1 SGHKS, CDR2 YYEKEE (reference sequence). The CDR3 extends over 15 amino acids. Trimming removed 0 bases from V and 5 bases from J, with 14 bases in between. DNA of the CDR3: TGTGCCAGCAGCTTGGCCGGGGCCATGGGATATGGCTACACCTTC. It encodes CASSLAGAMGYGYTF. Variable domain in full (rest from reference TRBV5-5 and TRBJ1-2): DAGVTQSPTHLIKTRGQQVTLRCSPISGHKSVSWYQQVLGQGPQFIFQYYEKEERGRGNFPDRFSARQFPNYSSELNVNALLLGDSALYLCASSLAGAMGYGYTFGSGTRLTVV.

The chain recombines TRBV6-6 with TRBJ1-4; maybe TRBD1 (5 bases). This CDR3 has 12 amino acids. V was cut by 6 bases and J by 4 bases, with 6 bases left in between. The germline gives CDR1 MNHNY, CDR2 SVGAGI (reference sequence). The CDR3 DNA reads as TGTGCCAGCAGCGACAGTAATGAAAAACTGTTTTTT. Amino acid sequence: CASSDSNEKLFF.

This chain joins TRBV29-1 and TRBJ2-1; D not resolved. The CDR3 has 14 residues. The V gene lost 0 bases and the J gene lost 8 bases, with 14 bases spanning the gap. The germline V gene has CDR1 SQVTM and CDR2 ANQGSEA. The DNA of the CDR3 is TGCAGCGTTGAAGATCCGGCTGGCGCAGATGAGCAGTTCTTC. This encodes CSVEDPAGADEQFF.

This clone appeared once. The chain joins TRBV5-5 to TRBJ2-7; weak D call: TRBD1 (6 bases). V shed 2 bases and J shed 0 bases, with 12 bases lying between them. This CDR3 comprises 15 residues. Germline CDR1 SGHKS, CDR2 YYEKEE (reference sequence). In nucleotides, the CDR3 is TGTGCCAGCAGCTTCGCGGCAGGGGTCTCCTACGAGCAGTACTTC. Protein product: CASSFAAGVSYEQYF.

The chain couples TRBV28 to TRBJ1-5; maybe TRBD1 (6 bases). From germline, CDR1 is MDHEN and CDR2 SYDVKM. V lost 0 bases and J lost 1, with 7 bases in between. This CDR3 comprises 15 residues. The CDR3 reads CASSLWDRSNQPQHF. In DNA form, the CDR3 reads TGTGCCAGCAGTTTATGGGACAGAAGCAATCAGCCCCAGCATTTT.

V and J are TRBV18 and TRBJ2-3; D remains ambiguous. V lost 4 bases and J lost 6, with 11 bases in between. CDR3 size: 13 residues. CDR1 KGHSH and CDR2 LQKENI come from the germline V gene. The CDR3 DNA reads as TGTGCCAGCTCACAGTACATGGGGGATACGCAGTATTTT. Amino acid sequence: CASSQYMGDTQYF.

The chain is built from TRBV28 and TRBJ1-1; maybe TRBD1 (6 bases). CDR3 length: 17 amino acids. V was cut by 3 bases and J by 1 base, with 18 bases left in between. Germline V gives CDR1 MDHEN, CDR2 SYDVKM. The CDR3 loop reads CASSLEEIGQWNTEAFF. CDR3 coding DNA: TGTGCCAGCAGTTTGGAGGAAATCGGACAGTGGAACACTGAAGCTTTCTTT. The whole variable domain, remainder taken from reference TRBV28 and TRBJ1-1, is DVKVTQSSRYLVKRTGEKVFLECVQDMDHENMFWYRQDPGLGLRLIYFSYDVKMKEKGDIPEGYSVSREKKERFSLILESASTNQTSMYLCASSLEEIGQWNTEAFFGQGTRLTVV.

CDR3 coding DNA: TGTGCCAGCAGCCCAGTTGCGGGGCGCCCGAACACCGGGGAGCTGTTTTTT. Protein product: CASSPVAGRPNTGELFF. The chain links TRBV5-4 to TRBJ2-2; possible D gene TRBD2, 6 bases. The germline CDR1 and CDR2 sequences are SGHNT and YYREEE (reference sequence). Trimming took 4 bases from V and 0 from J, leaving 16 bases between them. There are 17 residues in the CDR3.